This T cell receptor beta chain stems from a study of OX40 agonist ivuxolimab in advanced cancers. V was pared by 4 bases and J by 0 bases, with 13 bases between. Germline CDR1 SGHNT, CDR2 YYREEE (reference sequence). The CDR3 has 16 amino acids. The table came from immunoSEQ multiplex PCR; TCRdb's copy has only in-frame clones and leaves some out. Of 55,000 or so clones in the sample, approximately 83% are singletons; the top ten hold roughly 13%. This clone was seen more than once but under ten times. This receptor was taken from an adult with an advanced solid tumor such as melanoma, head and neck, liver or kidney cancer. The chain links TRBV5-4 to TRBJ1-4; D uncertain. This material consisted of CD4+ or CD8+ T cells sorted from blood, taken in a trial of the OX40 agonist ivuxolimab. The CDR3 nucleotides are TGTGCCAGCAGCACGGAGGTGGCCGCAACTAATGAAAAACTGTTTTTT. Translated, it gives CASSTEVAATNEKLFF.